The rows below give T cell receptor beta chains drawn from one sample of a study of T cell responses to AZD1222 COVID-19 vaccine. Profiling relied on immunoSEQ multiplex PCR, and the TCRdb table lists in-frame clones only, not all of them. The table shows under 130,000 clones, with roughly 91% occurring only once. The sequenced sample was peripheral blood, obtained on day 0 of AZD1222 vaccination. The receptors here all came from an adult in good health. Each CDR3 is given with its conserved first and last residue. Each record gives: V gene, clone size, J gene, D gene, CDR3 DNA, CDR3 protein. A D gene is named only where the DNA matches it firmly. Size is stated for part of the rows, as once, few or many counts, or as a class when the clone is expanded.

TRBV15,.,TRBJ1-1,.,TGTGCCACCAGCGCCTACAGGGATAACACTGAAGCTTTCTTT,CATSAYRDNTEAFF
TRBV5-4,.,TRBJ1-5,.,TGTGCCAGCAGCTTTCGGGGAGAGGGGCAGCCCCAGCATTTT,CASSFRGEGQPQHF
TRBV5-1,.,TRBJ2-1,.,TGCGCCAGCAGCTTGGATCAGGGAGTCAATGAGCAGTTCTTC,CASSLDQGVNEQFF
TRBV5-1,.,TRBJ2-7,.,TGCGCCAGCAGCTTGCAGGGACATAGCGAGCAGTACTTC,CASSLQGHSEQYF
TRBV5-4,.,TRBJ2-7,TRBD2,TGTGCCAGCAGCTTGGGGGGGAGGGGCGAGCAGTACTTC,CASSLGGRGEQYF
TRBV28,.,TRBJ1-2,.,TGTGCCAGCAGTTTCTGGACCGGCTATGGCTACACCTTC,CASSFWTGYGYTF
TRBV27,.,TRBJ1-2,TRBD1,TGTGCCAGCAGTTTATTTGGGACAGGGAATGCTGGCTACACCTTC,CASSLFGTGNAGYTF
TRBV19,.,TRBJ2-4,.,TGTGCCAGTAGTATAAATTCAGGGGCTGGAGACAAAAACATTCAGTACTTC,CASSINSGAGDKNIQYF
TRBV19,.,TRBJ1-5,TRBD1,TGTGCCAGTAATGGGGGACAGGGGGGCAATCAGCCCCAGCATTTT,CASNGGQGGNQPQHF
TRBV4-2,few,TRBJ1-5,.,TGTGCCAGCAGCCAAGGGGCAGGTCAGGGTGTGCCCCAGCATTTT,CASSQGAGQGVPQHF
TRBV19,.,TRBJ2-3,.,TGTGCCAGTAGTGTCTTAGGAGATACGCAGTATTTT,CASSVLGDTQYF
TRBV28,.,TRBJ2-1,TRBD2,TGTGCCAGCAGTCCGCCGGGACTAGGGAGCAATGAGCAGTTCTTC,CASSPPGLGSNEQFF
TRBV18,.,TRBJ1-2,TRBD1,TGTGCCAGCTCACCACCCTCTGGACAGGGGGTCGGAGCTAACTATGGCTACACCTTC,CASSPPSGQGVGANYGYTF
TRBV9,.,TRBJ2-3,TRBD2,TGTGCCAGCAGAGCGGGGTCCACAGATACGCAGTATTTT,CASRAGSTDTQYF
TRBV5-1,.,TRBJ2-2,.,TGCGCCAGCAACGATCTCGGCGCGAACACCGGGGAGCTGTTTTTT,CASNDLGANTGELFF
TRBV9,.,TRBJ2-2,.,TGTGCCAGCAGCGTAGGGGACGGCACCGGGGAGCTGTTTTTT,CASSVGDGTGELFF
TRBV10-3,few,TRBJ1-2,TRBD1,TGTGCCATCAGTGAGTCGTTAAGGACAGGGATTTATGGCTACACCTTC,CAISESLRTGIYGYTF
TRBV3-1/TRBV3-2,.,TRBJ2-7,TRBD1,TGTGCCAGCAGCCAGAGGGGGCGCGACGAGCAGTACTTC,CASSQRGRDEQYF
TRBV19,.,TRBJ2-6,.,TGTGCCAGTAGTCCACGGGGGACCGGGACAACGAACTCTGGGGCCAACGTCCTGACTTTC,CASSPRGTGTTNSGANVLTF
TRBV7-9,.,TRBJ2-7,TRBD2,TGTGCCAGCAGCCGGCAAAAGACTAGCGGCGAGCAGTACTTC,CASSRQKTSGEQYF